This TCR beta chain came from a study of low-dose radiotherapy and immunotherapy resistance in tumors. At the level of the study: Doses delivered to Cohort 2 were 1 Gy per fraction every two weeks, amounting to 13 Gy over 26 weeks. Each patient was administered nivolumab intravenously at 240 mg, which was a flat dose, every two weeks, along with intravenous ipilimumab at 1 mg/kg every six weeks.

This clonotype was picked up many times. Trimming took off 5 bases at V and 3 bases at J, with 17 bases between the two ends. The CDR3 runs 15 residues. The germline V gene encodes CDR1 DFQATT and CDR2 SNEGSKA (reference sequence). The sample's time point: after trial treatment. Sample treatment: LDRT plus nivolumab, ipilimumab, low-dose cyclophosphamide and aspirin (RACIN trial). Primers targeting TRAV and TRBV primed first-strand cDNA, covering alpha and beta chains. PCR amplification of the TCRs was performed with Phusion for 20 PCR cycles, and it relied on a constant-region primer together with a V-primer adapter. By in vitro transcription, the isolated mRNA was amplified. Using its own MiXCR run on the reads, TCRdb lists one record per CDR3 protein. The table records approximately 84,000 distinct CDR3 sequences, around 17% of them present only once.

The chain couples TRBV20-1 to TRBJ2-1; a possible D gene is TRBD2 (6 bases). This specimen was PBMCs, taken after low-dose radiotherapy plus immunotherapy. This TCR came from a male donor with prostate cancer. CDR3 sequence: CSAGGGRGNYNEQFF. The CDR3, as DNA: TGCAGTGCTGGTGGCGGGCGGGGCAACTACAATGAGCAGTTCTTC.